Shown below are 23 T cell receptor beta chains from a single sample sequenced in a study of memory B cells and T cells in multiple sclerosis. The antigens these receptors bind are not known. The method was immunoSEQ multiplex PCR; TCRdb's version includes in-frame clones alone and lacks a portion of them. The table shows under 50,000 clones, with roughly 80% occurring only once. Separate sequencing covered autoproliferating (CFSE-dim) and non-proliferating (CFSE-high) T cells from stimulus-free culture. Cultures began with approximately 4.5x10^7 CFSE-labeled PBMCs, unstimulated for roughly 7 days, with replicate wells pooled. Input material: PBMCs from blood kept in culture. The source is a human donor with multiple sclerosis.

CDR3 residues: CAWKVAVMNTEAFF. CDR3 nucleotides: TGTGCCTGGAAAGTCGCAGTCATGAACACTGAAGCTTTCTTT. The chain joins TRBV30 to TRBJ1-1; D uncertain. V was cut by 4 bases and J by 0 bases, with 12 bases left in between. Germline V gene lookup returns CDR1 GTSNPN and CDR2 SVGIG (reference sequence). The CDR3 loop spans 14 amino acids. The full variable domain, rest sourced from reference TRBV30 and TRBJ1-1, is SQTIHQWPATLVQPVGSPLSLECTVEGTSNPNLYWYRQAAGRGLQLLFYSVGIGQISSEVPQNLSASRPQDRQFILSSKKLLLSDSGFYLCAWKVAVMNTEAFFGQGTRLTVV.

This clone has more than one count but fewer than ten. The chain carries TRBV7-9 and TRBJ2-7; no firm D call. This CDR3 spans 13 amino acids. V lost 3 bases and J 4 bases, leaving 10 bases between the germline ends. Germline loops: CDR1 SEHNR, CDR2 FQNEAQ (reference sequence). CDR3 sequence: CASSLSYTYEQYF. CDR3 nucleotide sequence: TGTGCCAGCAGCTTGTCGTACACTTACGAGCAGTACTTC.

V and J are TRBV7-3 and TRBJ1-1; tentatively, D is TRBD1 (6 bases). Trimming pared 5 bases from V and 6 bases from J, leaving 13 bases between. CDR3 length: 13 residues. Germline lookup yields CDR1 SGHTA and CDR2 FQGTGA. CDR3 nucleotides: TGTGCCAGCAGCCCTGGGGGGGCACCTGAAGCTTTCTTT. This sequence encodes CASSPGGAPEAFF. The full variable domain, in which reference TRBV7-3 and TRBJ1-1 provide the parts outside the CDR3, is GAGVSQTPSNKVTEKGKYVELRCDPISGHTALYWYRQSLGQGPEFLIYFQGTGAADDSGLPNDRFFAVRPEGSVSTLKIQRTERGDSAVYLCASSPGGAPEAFFGQGTRLTVV.

There are a few counts of this clone. The chain recombines TRBV27 with TRBJ1-1, with 8 bases aligning to TRBD1. CDR1 and CDR2 from the germline V gene are MNHEY and SMNVEV (reference sequence). The CDR3 spans 13 residues. The trim removed 9 bases at V and 1 base at J, leaving 4 bases unmatched. Here the CDR3 reads CASRQGSNTEAFF. The CDR3, as DNA: TGTGCCAGTCGACAGGGGTCGAACACTGAAGCTTTCTTT.

The chain uses TRBV7-9 and TRBJ2-7; a possible D gene is TRBD1 (5 bases). CDR3 length equals 14 residues. V shed 2 bases and J shed 2 bases, with 10 bases lying between them. Germline CDR1 reads SEHNR; CDR2 reads FQNEAQ (reference sequence). The DNA of the CDR3 is TGTGCCAGCAGCTTAAGACAGAGCACCTACGAGCAGTACTTC. Its translation is CASSLRQSTYEQYF.

This chain connects TRBV7-9 to TRBJ1-1, with 7 bases fitting TRBD1. The CDR3 extends over 14 amino acids. With V trimmed by 3 bases and J by 3 bases, 4 bases remained unmatched. CDR1 and CDR2 from the germline V gene are SEHNR and FQNEAQ (reference sequence). The CDR3 loop is CASSFYTGDTEAFF. In DNA form, the CDR3 reads TGTGCCAGCAGCTTTTATACAGGGGACACTGAAGCTTTCTTT.

This chain links TRBV7-2 with TRBJ2-2; D might be TRBD2 (6 bases). Deletions cut 5 bases from V and 6 bases from J, with 13 bases between. This CDR3 contains 14 residues. Germline V gene sequence: CDR1 SGHTA, CDR2 FQGNSA. As DNA, the CDR3 is TGTGCCAGCAGCCGACTAGTTGGTTCCGGGGAGCTGTTTTTT. It specifies CASSRLVGSGELFF.

The V call is TRBV7-2, the J call TRBJ2-3, with a weak D call TRBD2 (5 bases). This CDR3 spans 14 amino acids. V dropped 7 bases and J dropped 2 bases, with 13 bases sitting between them. From germline, CDR1 is SGHTA and CDR2 FQGNSA. CDR3 nucleotides: TGTGCCAGCACCTCGAGGGCGACCACAGATACGCAGTATTTT. Its protein is CASTSRATTDTQYF.

The chain has TRBV5-1 and TRBJ1-1, with D unclear. There are 13 residues in the CDR3. V shed 3 bases and J shed 5 bases, with 11 bases lying between them. The germline gives CDR1 SGHRS, CDR2 YFSETQ. The CDR3 is CASSWVEGTEAFF. CDR3 nucleotides: TGCGCCAGCAGCTGGGTTGAAGGAACTGAAGCTTTCTTT.

The chain is built from TRBV2 and TRBJ1-2, with 9 positions matching TRBD1. The CDR3 extends over 15 amino acids. Germline V CDR1 and CDR2: SNHLY, FYNNEI. J gave up 2 bases and V 7 bases, and 8 bases lay outside the gene matches. The CDR3 region is CASIWTGDSNYGYTF. CDR3 nucleotides: TGTGCCAGCATTTGGACAGGGGACTCCAACTATGGCTACACCTTC.

This sequence joins TRBV19 and TRBJ2-5, with D perhaps given as TRBD1 or TRBD2 (5 bases each). The CDR3 is made up of 15 amino acids. Germline V gene lookup returns CDR1 LNHDA and CDR2 SQIVND (reference sequence). V gave up 7 bases and J gave up 5 bases, with 20 bases separating them. The CDR3 here is CASNAAGSWGETQYF. CDR3 DNA sequence: TGTGCCAGTAACGCGGCGGGTTCTTGGGGGGAGACCCAGTACTTC.

The chain combines TRBV11-1 with TRBJ2-1, with a weak D call TRBD1 (5 bases). Germline V gives CDR1 SGHAT, CDR2 FQDESV (reference sequence). The V and J ends lost 2 bases and 7 bases respectively, with 18 bases between them. This CDR3 is 16 amino acids long. This chain's CDR3 is CASSLMAGWKSNEQFF. The CDR3 nucleotides are TGTGCCAGCAGCTTAATGGCAGGGTGGAAGTCTAATGAGCAGTTCTTC. Looking up the rest from reference TRBV11-1 and TRBJ2-1 gives the full variable domain: EAEVAQSPRYKITEKSQAVAFWCDPISGHATLYWYRQILGQGPELLVQFQDESVVDDSQLPKDRFSAERLKGVDSTLKIQPAELGDSAMYLCASSLMAGWKSNEQFFGPGTRLTVL.

The V call is TRBV5-1, the J call TRBJ2-3; the D is unclear. V lost 0 bases to trimming and J lost 3 bases, with 14 bases between them. CDR3 size: 16 residues. The V gene's germline CDR1 is SGHRS and CDR2 YFSETQ. DNA of the CDR3: TGCGCCAGCAGCTTGGCCCAAGGGCGCGCAACAGATACGCAGTATTTT. The encoded protein is CASSLAQGRATDTQYF.

The rearrangement uses TRBV6-1 and TRBJ1-2; D gene uncertain. CDR3 length equals 11 residues. The V end lost 3 bases, the J end lost 8 bases, and 7 bases lay between the germline ends. CDR1 MNHNS and CDR2 SASEGT come from the germline V gene. CDR3 bases: TGTGCCAGCAGTGACCTCGGCGGCTACACCTTC. Amino acids: CASSDLGGYTF.

The chain has TRBV4-1 and TRBJ2-4; D possibly uses TRBD1 or TRBD2 (5 bases each). Germline loops: CDR1 MGHRA, CDR2 YSYEKL. Trimming cost V 4 bases and J 5 bases, with 12 bases left between them. The CDR3 contains 14 residues. The CDR3 protein is CASSRNGAENIQYF. The CDR3 DNA follows: TGCGCCAGCAGCCGAAACGGGGCAGAAAACATTCAGTACTTC.

V usage is TRBV5-1 and J usage is TRBJ1-1; D gene ambiguous. This CDR3 is built from 18 residues. Germline assignment: CDR1 SGHRS and CDR2 YFSETQ. V lost 4 bases to trimming and J lost 7 bases, with 29 bases between them. The CDR3 DNA reads as TGCGCCAGCAGCCCCGCCAACCCTGGACGGTTTATGATCCGTGAAGCTTTCTTT. Its translation: CASSPANPGRFMIREAFF.

This clone appeared once. The CDR3 DNA follows: TGTGCCAGCAGCCCGGGGACAGGGGGGAGGACAGATACGCAGTATTTT. Translation: CASSPGTGGRTDTQYF. The chain is built from TRBV7-9 and TRBJ2-3, with 11 bases fitting TRBD1. Trimming took 5 bases from V and 3 from J; bases not matched to a gene: 7. The CDR3 is 16 amino acids. Looked up from germline, CDR1 is SEHNR and CDR2 is FQNEAQ (reference sequence).

This clone was seen only a few times. V and J are TRBV18 and TRBJ1-2; D not certain. Trimming pared 2 bases from V and 4 bases from J, leaving 5 bases between. The CDR3 extends over 12 amino acids. The germline V gene encodes CDR1 KGHSH and CDR2 LQKENI. The CDR3: CASSPELYGYTF. As DNA, the CDR3 is TGTGCCAGCTCACCAGAACTCTATGGCTACACCTTC.

The chain joins TRBV27 to TRBJ1-1, with D uncertain. V was shortened by 5 bases and J by 1 base, with 11 bases between the two germline ends. CDR1 and CDR2 from the germline V gene are MNHEY and SMNVEV (reference sequence). The CDR3 has 14 residues. CDR3 residues: CASSKTGGNTEAFF. Written as DNA, the CDR3 is TGTGCCAGCAGTAAGACTGGCGGGAACACTGAAGCTTTCTTT.

The rearrangement joins TRBV11-2 to TRBJ2-2, with a tentative D call TRBD1 (5 bases). The CDR3 covers 14 residues. The V end lost 3 bases, the J end lost 9 bases, and 14 bases lay between the germline ends. The germline V gene encodes CDR1 SGHAT and CDR2 FQNNGV. CDR3 residues: CASSLYRRNRELFF. CDR3 coding DNA: TGTGCCAGCAGCTTGTACAGGCGGAACCGGGAGCTGTTTTTT. The full variable domain, with the rest looked up from reference TRBV11-2 and TRBJ2-2, is EAGVAQSPRYKIIEKRQSVAFWCNPISGHATLYWYQQILGQGPKLLIQFQNNGVVDDSQLPKDRFSAERLKGVDSTLKIQPAKLEDSAVYLCASSLYRRNRELFFGEGSRLTVL.

The rearrangement links TRBV9 to TRBJ2-7; 8 nucleotides agree with TRBD2. V lost 4 bases and J lost 3; bases outside the gene matches: 6. The germline V gene encodes CDR1 SGDLS and CDR2 YYNGEE. CDR3 size: 14 residues. CDR3 in amino acids: CASSPSGGNYEQYF. In nucleotides, the CDR3 is TGTGCCAGCAGCCCTTCGGGGGGGAACTACGAGCAGTACTTC.

The gene calls are TRBV30 and TRBJ1-5, with a weak D call TRBD1 (5 bases). V was cut by 4 bases and J by 6 bases, with 19 bases left in between. The CDR3 is 15 amino acids. Germline CDR1 is GTSNPN and CDR2 is SVGIG (reference sequence). The CDR3 DNA reads as TGTGCCTGGACCGCCTCCGGGGGGTTTGGTCAGCCCCAGCATTTT. Translating it yields CAWTASGGFGQPQHF.

In its sample, this clone was seen a few times. The chain employs TRBV10-3 and TRBJ1-2; D possibly corresponds to TRBD1 (6 bases). The CDR3 is 11 residues long. The ends were cut back, 8 bases at V and 12 bases at J, with 16 bases in the middle. Germline CDR1 reads ENHRY; CDR2 reads SYGVKD. The CDR3: CAIAEGGGDTF. For the CDR3, the DNA is TGTGCCATCGCCGAAGGAGGGGGAGACACCTTC.